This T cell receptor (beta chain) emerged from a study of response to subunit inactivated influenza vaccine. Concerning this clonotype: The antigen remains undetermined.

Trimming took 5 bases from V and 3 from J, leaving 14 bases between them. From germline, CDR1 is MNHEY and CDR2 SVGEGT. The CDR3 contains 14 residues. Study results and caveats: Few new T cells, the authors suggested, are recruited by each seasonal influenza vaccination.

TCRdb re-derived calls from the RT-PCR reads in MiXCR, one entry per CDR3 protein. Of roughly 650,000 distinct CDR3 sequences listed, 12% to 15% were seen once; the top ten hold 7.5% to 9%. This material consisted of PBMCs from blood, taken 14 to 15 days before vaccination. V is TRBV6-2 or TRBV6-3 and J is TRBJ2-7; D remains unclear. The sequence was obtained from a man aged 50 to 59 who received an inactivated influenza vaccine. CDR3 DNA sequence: TGTGCCAGCAGTCTCCAGGCTTCATACTACGAGCAGTACTTC. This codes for CASSLQASYYEQYF.